These 16 T cell receptor beta chains came from one sample sequenced in a study of Tregs in tolerant kidney transplant recipients. Only in-frame clones appear in the TCRdb table, and some are missing; sequencing was by immunoSEQ multiplex PCR. The repertoire holds about 56,000 clones, with more than 70% as singletons. Material for sequencing was CD4+ T cells from blood. The receptors stem from a human donor in good health.

The chain employs TRBV6-4 and TRBJ2-3, with 10 bases aligning to TRBD1. The V and J ends lost 5 bases and 5 bases, in that order; junction bases with no gene match: 4. Germline V gene data show CDR1 as MRHNA and CDR2 as SNTAGT. The CDR3 covers 14 residues. The CDR3 loop is CASSQTGGRDTQYF. The CDR3 DNA sequence: TGTGCCAGCAGTCAGACAGGGGGCCGAGATACGCAGTATTTT.

V usage is TRBV5-5 and J usage is TRBJ1-2; a weak D match, TRBD1 (6 bases). The CDR3 has 14 amino acids. CDR1 and CDR2 from the germline V gene are SGHKS and YYEKEE (reference sequence). Trimming cost V 1 base and J 4 bases, with 11 bases left between them. CDR3 sequence: CASSLNTGPYGYTF. In nucleotides, the CDR3 is TGTGCCAGCAGCTTGAACACAGGGCCCTATGGCTACACCTTC.

V gene TRBV19 combines with J gene TRBJ2-2; the D gene is possibly TRBD1 (5 bases). V was trimmed by 7 bases and J by 0 bases, leaving 12 bases between them. CDR3 length equals 15 residues. CDR1 LNHDA and CDR2 SQIVND come from the germline V gene (reference sequence). CDR3: CASIHRQSNTGELFF. The DNA for the CDR3 is TGTGCCAGTATACATCGACAGTCGAACACCGGGGAGCTGTTTTTT.

V and J are TRBV29-1 and TRBJ1-3; D unresolved. This CDR3 has 13 amino acids. Germline CDR1 reads SQVTM; CDR2 reads ANQGSEA. V was trimmed by 4 bases and J by 0 bases, leaving 7 bases between them. DNA for the CDR3: TGCAGCGTTGGTATGAGCTCTGGAAACACCATATATTTT. Its protein is CSVGMSSGNTIYF.

J is TRBJ2-7 and V is TRBV7-3; 7 bases line up with TRBD2. The germline V gene encodes CDR1 SGHTA and CDR2 FQGTGA. The CDR3 runs 14 residues. Losses at the gene ends were 2 bases for V and 3 bases for J; bases not matched to a gene: 4. In DNA form, the CDR3 reads TGTGCCAGCAGCTTATCGGGCGGGAGCTACGAGCAGTACTTC. Encoded protein: CASSLSGGSYEQYF.

This sequence joins TRBV7-9 and TRBJ2-1, with 9 bases matching TRBD2. The trim removed 3 bases at V and 4 bases at J, leaving 13 bases unmatched. The CDR3 is made up of 18 amino acids. The V gene's germline CDR1 is SEHNR and CDR2 FQNEAQ (reference sequence). The CDR3 spells CASSLGRDGLAFYNEQFF. CDR3 nucleotide sequence: TGTGCCAGCAGCTTGGGCCGAGATGGACTAGCGTTTTACAATGAGCAGTTCTTC.

The V call is TRBV18, the J call TRBJ2-7; D assignment may be TRBD1 or TRBD2 (5 bases each). The CDR3 runs 16 residues. V lost 3 bases and J lost 0, with 15 bases in between. Germline CDR1 and CDR2: KGHSH and LQKENI. CDR3 sequence: CASSPRSRDGSYEQYF. DNA for the CDR3: TGTGCCAGCTCACCGAGATCCCGGGACGGCTCCTACGAGCAGTACTTC.

This clone is large by share. V is TRBV4-2 and J is TRBJ1-1, with D unresolved. This CDR3 has 14 residues. Germline-derived CDR1 and CDR2 are LGHNA and YNFKEQ. Trimming pared 4 bases from V and 6 bases from J, leaving 15 bases between. CDR3: CASSPSAGFAEAFF. In DNA, the CDR3 is TGTGCCAGCAGCCCGAGTGCCGGGTTCGCTGAAGCTTTCTTT.

This clone is labeled as medium-sized (0.01 to 0.1%). This sample includes further DNA sequences coding for the same CDR3. V gene TRBV29-1 combines with J gene TRBJ2-1; TRBD2 is a possible D gene (6 bases). The germline V gene has CDR1 SQVTM and CDR2 ANQGSEA. The CDR3 is 13 residues long. Trimming took 6 bases from V and 3 from J, leaving 12 bases between them. The CDR3 sequence: CSVPRLDYNEQFF. CDR3 DNA: TGCAGCGTGCCAAGACTAGACTACAATGAGCAGTTCTTC.

The gene calls are TRBV10-2 and TRBJ1-2, with no clear D. The CDR3 spans 12 residues. Germline values: CDR1 WSHSY, CDR2 SAAADI. Trimming removed 5 bases from V and 5 bases from J, with 9 bases in between. This CDR3 reads CASSMAGYGYTF. The CDR3 nucleotides are TGCGCCAGCAGTATGGCCGGGTATGGCTACACCTTC.

The chain couples TRBV27 to TRBJ2-5; TRBD2 agrees at 8 bases. Trimming took 5 bases from V and 5 from J; bases not matched to a gene: 10. Germline V gene lookup returns CDR1 MNHEY and CDR2 SMNVEV (reference sequence). This CDR3 region has 15 residues. Written as DNA, the CDR3 is TGTGCCAGCAGTCCCCCGGGACTAGACATCGAGACCCAGTACTTC. It codes for CASSPPGLDIETQYF.

The V call is TRBV27, the J call TRBJ1-2; a weak D match, TRBD1 (5 bases). The CDR3 runs to 15 residues. Germline lookup yields CDR1 MNHEY and CDR2 SMNVEV (reference sequence). V lost 6 bases, J lost 7 bases, and 21 bases lay in between. For the CDR3, the DNA is TGTGCCAGCAGCCCGATTCCGGGCCCTAGGGGTGGCTACACCTTC. Translating gives CASSPIPGPRGGYTF.

The chain employs TRBV5-1 and TRBJ2-6; either TRBD1 or TRBD2 may fit D (5 bases each). Trimming took off 0 bases at V and 2 bases at J, with 6 bases between the two ends. Germline V lookup: CDR1 SGHRS, CDR2 YFSETQ. This CDR3 is built from 15 residues. CDR3 nucleotides: TGCGCCAGCAGCTTGGGGGACCCTGGGGCCAACGTCCTGACTTTC. Its protein product is CASSLGDPGANVLTF. Together with reference TRBV5-1 and TRBJ2-6, the CDR3 gives the full variable domain: KAGVTQTPRYLIKTRGQQVTLSCSPISGHRSVSWYQQTPGQGLQFLFEYFSETQRNKGNFPGRFSGRQFSNSRSEMNVSTLELGDSALYLCASSLGDPGANVLTFGAGSRLTVL.

The rearrangement uses TRBV6-6 and TRBJ1-1, with TRBD1 identical over 7 bases. The V gene end was trimmed by 10 bases and the J gene end by 4 bases; junction bases not matched to a gene: 9. Germline-derived CDR1 and CDR2 are MNHNY and SVGAGI (reference sequence). The CDR3 consists of 13 residues. The CDR3 region is CAIYRGVGTEAFF. CDR3 bases: TGTGCCATCTACAGGGGTGTTGGCACTGAAGCTTTCTTT.

V is TRBV12-5 and J is TRBJ1-1; D uncertain. The CDR3 runs 14 residues. V was clipped by 1 base and J by 2 bases, with 8 bases between them. Germline lookup yields CDR1 LGHNT and CDR2 FRNRAP. The CDR3 loop is CASGLATLNTEAFF. CDR3 sequence (DNA): TGTGCTAGTGGTTTGGCGACACTCAACACTGAAGCTTTCTTT.

V gene TRBV5-1 combines with J gene TRBJ2-1; D is undetermined. V lost 2 bases to trimming and J lost 4 bases, with 19 bases between them. This CDR3 is 17 amino acids long. Germline lookup yields CDR1 SGHRS and CDR2 YFSETQ. Written as DNA, the CDR3 is TGCGCCAGCAGCTTAGACCAGGTAGAGGCGGCGTACAATGAGCAGTTCTTC. Its translation is CASSLDQVEAAYNEQFF.